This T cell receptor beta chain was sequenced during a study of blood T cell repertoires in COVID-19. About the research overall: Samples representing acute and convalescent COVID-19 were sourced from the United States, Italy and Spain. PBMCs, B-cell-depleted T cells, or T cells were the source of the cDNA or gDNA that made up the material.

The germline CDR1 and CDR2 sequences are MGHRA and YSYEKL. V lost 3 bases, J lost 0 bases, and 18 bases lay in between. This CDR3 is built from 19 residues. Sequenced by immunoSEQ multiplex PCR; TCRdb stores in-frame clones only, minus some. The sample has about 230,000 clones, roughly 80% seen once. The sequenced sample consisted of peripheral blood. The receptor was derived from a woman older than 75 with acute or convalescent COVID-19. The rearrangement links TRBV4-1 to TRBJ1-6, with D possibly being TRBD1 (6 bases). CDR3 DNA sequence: TGCGCCAGCAGCCAGGCCCTCCAGGGGACCAGCTCCTATAATTCACCCCTCCACTTT. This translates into CASSQALQGTSSYNSPLHF.